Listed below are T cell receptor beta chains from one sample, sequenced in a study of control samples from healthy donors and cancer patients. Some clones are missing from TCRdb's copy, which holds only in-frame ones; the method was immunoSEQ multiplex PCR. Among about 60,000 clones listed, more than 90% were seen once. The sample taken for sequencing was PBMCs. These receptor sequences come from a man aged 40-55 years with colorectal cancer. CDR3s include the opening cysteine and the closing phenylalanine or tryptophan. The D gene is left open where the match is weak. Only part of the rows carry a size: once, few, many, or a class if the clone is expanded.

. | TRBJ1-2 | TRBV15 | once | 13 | CATSRGDGGGYTF | TGTGCCACCAGCAGGGGCGACGGGGGCGGCTACACCTTC
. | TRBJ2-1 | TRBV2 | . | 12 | CASRTDNNEQFF | TGTGCCAGCAGGACGGATAACAATGAGCAGTTCTTC
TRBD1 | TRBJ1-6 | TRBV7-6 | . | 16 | CASSLGTRGQNSPLHF | TGTGCCAGCAGCCTGGGTACCAGGGGGCAGAATTCACCCCTCCACTTT
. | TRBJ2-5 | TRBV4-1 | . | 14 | CASSQIGLQETQYF | TGCGCCAGCAGTCAGATAGGACTACAAGAGACCCAGTACTTC
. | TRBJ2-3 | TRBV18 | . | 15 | CASSMWDPQVDTQYF | TGTGCCAGCTCAATGTGGGACCCCCAGGTGGATACGCAGTATTTT
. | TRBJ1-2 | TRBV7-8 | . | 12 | CASSGQNYGYTF | TGTGCCAGCAGCGGGCAGAACTATGGCTACACCTTC
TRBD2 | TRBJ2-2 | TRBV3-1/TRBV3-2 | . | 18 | CASSLGLAGGPGTGELFF | TGTGCCAGCAGCCTGGGACTAGCGGGGGGGCCGGGAACCGGGGAGCTGTTTTTT
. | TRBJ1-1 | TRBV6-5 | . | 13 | CASSFGLNTEAFF | TGTGCCAGCAGTTTTGGACTGAACACTGAAGCTTTCTTT
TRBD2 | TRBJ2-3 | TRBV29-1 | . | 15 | CSVLRGAGGTDTQYF | TGCAGCGTTCTAAGGGGCGCGGGGGGGACAGATACGCAGTATTTT
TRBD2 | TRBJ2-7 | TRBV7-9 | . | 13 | CASTPGGPYEQYF | TGTGCCAGCACCCCGGGGGGACCCTACGAGCAGTACTTC
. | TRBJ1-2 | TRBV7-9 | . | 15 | CASSLAPGPGEGYTF | TGTGCCAGCAGCTTAGCCCCCGGGCCTGGGGAAGGCTACACCTTC
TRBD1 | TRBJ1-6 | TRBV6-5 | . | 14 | CASRSTPGGSPLHF | TGTGCCAGCAGGTCAACCCCAGGGGGCTCACCCCTCCACTTT
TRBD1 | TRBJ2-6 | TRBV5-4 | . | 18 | CASRGQGESSSGANVLTF | TGTGCCAGCAGAGGACAGGGCGAATCAAGCTCTGGGGCCAACGTCCTGACTTTC
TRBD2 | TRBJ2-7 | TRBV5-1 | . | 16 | CASSLDGTSASYEQYF | TGCGCCAGCAGCTTGGATGGGACTAGCGCCTCCTACGAGCAGTACTTC
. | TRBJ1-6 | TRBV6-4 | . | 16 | CASLRKTAVQDSPLHF | TGTGCCAGCCTAAGAAAGACGGCGGTACAAGATTCACCCCTCCACTTT
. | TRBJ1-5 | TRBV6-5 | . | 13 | CASRIGGGQPQHF | TGTGCCAGCAGGATCGGGGGAGGGCAGCCCCAGCATTTT
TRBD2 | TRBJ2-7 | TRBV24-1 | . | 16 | CATSDPTRGLANEQYF | TGTGCCACCAGTGACCCAACCCGGGGACTAGCAAACGAGCAGTACTTC
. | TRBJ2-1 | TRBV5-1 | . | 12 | CASSVSEDEQFF | TGCGCCAGCTCCGTGTCAGAGGATGAGCAGTTCTTC
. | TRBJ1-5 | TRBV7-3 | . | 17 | CASSLTFGQYSNQPQHF | TGTGCCAGCAGCTTAACTTTTGGACAGTATAGCAATCAGCCCCAGCATTTT
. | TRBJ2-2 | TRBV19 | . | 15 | CASRAATGIAGELFF | TGTGCCAGCCGAGCGGCAACAGGGATCGCCGGGGAGCTGTTTTTT
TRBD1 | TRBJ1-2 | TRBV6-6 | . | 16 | CASSYPGQGPNYGYTF | TGTGCCAGCAGTTACCCTGGACAGGGGCCTAACTATGGCTACACCTTC
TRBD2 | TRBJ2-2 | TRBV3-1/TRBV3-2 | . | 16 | CASSHALAGGTGELFF | TGTGCCAGCAGCCATGCCCTAGCGGGGGGCACCGGGGAGCTGTTTTTT
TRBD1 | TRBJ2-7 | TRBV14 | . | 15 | CASSQGQGRSYEQYF | TGTGCCAGCAGCCAGGGACAGGGGCGATCCTACGAGCAGTACTTC
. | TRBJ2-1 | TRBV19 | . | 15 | CASSITIGIYNEQFF | TGTGCCAGTAGTATAACGATTGGCATTTACAATGAGCAGTTCTTC
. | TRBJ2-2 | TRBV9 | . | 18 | CASSLTGLTPVSTGELFF | TGTGCCAGCAGCCTCACGGGACTCACCCCGGTCAGCACCGGGGAGCTGTTTTTT
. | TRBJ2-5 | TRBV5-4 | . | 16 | CASTNKRPGDRETQYF | TGTGCCAGCACCAACAAGCGGCCCGGGGATAGGGAGACCCAGTACTTC
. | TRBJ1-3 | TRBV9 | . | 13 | CASSVGSGNTIYF | TGTGCCAGCAGCGTTGGGTCTGGAAACACCATATATTTT
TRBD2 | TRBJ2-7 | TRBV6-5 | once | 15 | CASSGSGGRSYEQYF | TGTGCCAGCAGCGGGTCGGGGGGGAGGTCCTACGAGCAGTACTTC
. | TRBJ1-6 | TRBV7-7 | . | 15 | CASSPPRVYNSPLHF | TGTGCCAGCAGCCCCCCCAGAGTCTATAATTCACCCCTCCACTTT
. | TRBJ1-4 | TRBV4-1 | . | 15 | CASSSTHTGSEKLFF | TGCGCCAGCAGCTCCACCCACACCGGGAGTGAAAAACTGTTTTTT